This TCR beta chain was profiled in a study of beta chain features in type 1 diabetes. The overall study: When patients were set against healthy donors, age, gender and cell yields were similar. Points from the study as a whole: More deletions and fewer insertions at VDJ junctions were seen in type 1 diabetes patients. Patients with Type 1 diabetes showed moderately but significantly shorter TCRB CDR3s in all four CD4+ subsets. cDNA-based sequencing might over-represent cells highly expressing TCR.

This clone turned up a few times. Its specificity is not known. The CDR3 consists of 13 residues. Germline loops: CDR1 KGHSH, CDR2 LQKENI. The ends were cut back, 4 bases at V and 6 bases at J, with 13 bases in the middle. Investigators reverse transcribed all isolated RNA, so they sequenced expressed TCRB transcripts. The table came from immunoSEQ multiplex PCR; TCRdb's copy has only in-frame clones and leaves some out. Of under 250,000 clones detected, approximately 11% appear once; the ten largest clones hold 1% to 1.5%. The sequence was obtained from a man between 18 and 35 years old in good health. Material: central memory CD4+ T cells from blood. This sequence joins TRBV18 and TRBJ2-7; D perhaps matches TRBD2 (6 bases). The CDR3 loop reads CASSQLAAAEQYF. CDR3 DNA sequence: TGTGCCAGCTCACAACTAGCTGCGGCCGAGCAGTACTTC.